These 24 T cell receptor beta chains share one sample of origin, sequenced in a study of blood T cell repertoires in COVID-19. Sequencing was performed with immunoSEQ multiplex PCR; in TCRdb, only in-frame clones are kept and a portion is missing. The repertoire includes about 270,000 clones, about 83% of them detected once, and around 5.4% sits in the top ten. The sequenced sample consisted of peripheral blood. The receptors shown here come from an elderly man with acute or convalescent COVID-19.

This chain uses TRBV18 with TRBJ1-1; 9 bases map to TRBD1. CDR1 KGHSH and CDR2 LQKENI come from the germline V gene. The CDR3 contains 15 residues. V shed 3 bases and J 4 bases; nucleotides not matched to a gene: 6. Here the CDR3 reads CASSPGTGIFTEAFF. In DNA, the CDR3 is TGTGCCAGCTCACCTGGGACAGGGATTTTCACTGAAGCTTTCTTT.

The chain carries TRBV10-3 and TRBJ2-1; perhaps TRBD1 as D (6 bases). The CDR3 runs to 12 residues. The germline gives CDR1 ENHRY, CDR2 SYGVKD. V lost 4 bases and J 9 bases, leaving 10 bases between the germline ends. The CDR3: CAISAGDGEQFF. CDR3 DNA: TGTGCCATCAGTGCAGGGGATGGTGAGCAGTTCTTC.

This chain joins TRBV4-2 and TRBJ1-5; D is unclear. CDR1 and CDR2 (germline): LGHNA, YNFKEQ. This CDR3 is built from 16 residues. V was clipped by 1 base and J by 0 bases, with 10 bases between them. As DNA, the CDR3 is TGTGCCAGCAGCCAAGCCCCCTTTTATAGCAATCAGCCCCAGCATTTT. The encoded protein is CASSQAPFYSNQPQHF.

The chain has TRBV2 and TRBJ1-2, with D possibly TRBD1 on 6 matching bases. The germline V gene has CDR1 SNHLY and CDR2 FYNNEI. The CDR3 extends over 15 amino acids. V dropped 6 bases and J dropped 7 bases, with 21 bases sitting between them. CDR3 loop: CASSENLQGIGGYTF. In nucleotides, the CDR3 is TGTGCCAGCAGCGAAAACTTACAGGGTATTGGTGGCTACACCTTC.

The rearrangement links TRBV5-5 to TRBJ1-2; the match to TRBD1 covers 9 bases. The CDR3 is 14 residues long. V lost 4 bases, J lost 8 bases, and 9 bases stayed unmatched. The V gene's germline CDR1 is SGHKS and CDR2 YYEKEE (reference sequence). The CDR3 sequence: CASSLPQGARGYTF. In DNA, the CDR3 is TGTGCCAGCAGCCTTCCACAGGGGGCGCGGGGCTACACCTTC.

This chain uses TRBV10-3 with TRBJ2-2, with 7 bases matching TRBD1. The CDR3 contains 16 residues. The germline V gene encodes CDR1 ENHRY and CDR2 SYGVKD. V was clipped by 5 bases and J by 1 base; unmatched bases: 7. CDR3 loop: CAISYRGPLNTGELFF. The CDR3, as DNA: TGTGCCATCAGTTACAGGGGTCCCCTGAACACCGGGGAGCTGTTTTTT.

The chain links TRBV5-1 to TRBJ2-5, with 7 bases identical to TRBD1. Germline CDR1 SGHRS, CDR2 YFSETQ. V was clipped by 1 base and J by 1 base; unmatched bases: 4. The CDR3 is made up of 15 amino acids. The chain's CDR3 is CASSLSAGGQETQYF. The CDR3 nucleotides are TGCGCCAGCAGCTTGTCTGCAGGGGGCCAAGAGACCCAGTACTTC.

This clone was detected once. The chain links TRBV7-9 to TRBJ1-2, with D maybe TRBD1 (6 bases). This CDR3 has 17 amino acids. CDR1 and CDR2 from the germline V gene are SEHNR and FQNEAQ (reference sequence). The V end was cut by 1 base, the J end by 4 bases, with 19 bases between. CDR3 in amino acids: CASSLGLDSQTFYGYTF. CDR3 DNA sequence: TGTGCCAGCAGCTTAGGTCTGGACAGCCAAACATTCTATGGCTACACCTTC.

DNA of the CDR3: TGTGCCAGCTCACCAGGCCTCCCGGGAGATACGCAGTATTTT. This sequence encodes CASSPGLPGDTQYF. This chain uses TRBV18 with TRBJ2-3; D gene ambiguous. V lost 2 bases to trimming and J lost 5 bases, with 11 bases between them. There are 14 residues in the CDR3. Germline lookup yields CDR1 KGHSH and CDR2 LQKENI.

The V and J genes are TRBV24-1 and TRBJ1-2, with TRBD1 matching over 10 bases. The CDR3 has 14 amino acids. Germline lookup yields CDR1 KGHDR and CDR2 SFDVKD. J was trimmed by 6 bases and V by 3 bases; bases with no gene match: 3. The CDR3 spells CATSDTGTGDGYTF. CDR3 sequence (DNA): TGTGCCACCAGTGATACCGGGACAGGGGATGGCTACACCTTC.

This clone was counted only a few times. The rearrangement uses TRBV3-1 (or the pseudogene TRBV3-2) and TRBJ1-1, with D unresolved. The V and J ends lost 2 bases and 3 bases respectively, with 7 bases between them. Germline V gene data show CDR1 as LGHDT and CDR2 as YNNKEL (reference sequence). This CDR3 is built from 13 residues. The CDR3, as DNA: TGTGCCAGCAGCCAATTACAGTACACTGAAGCTTTCTTT. Protein: CASSQLQYTEAFF.

The CDR3 region is CASSYDRGTGELFF. DNA for the CDR3: TGTGCCAGTAGTTACGACAGGGGCACCGGGGAGCTGTTTTTT. The chain links TRBV19 to TRBJ2-2; 8 bases fit TRBD1. The length of the CDR3 is 14 residues. Germline CDR1 and CDR2: LNHDA and SQIVND (reference sequence). V shed 5 bases and J 4 bases; nucleotides not matched to a gene: 3.

This chain uses TRBV19 with TRBJ2-7, with D perhaps matching TRBD2 (6 bases). In germline, CDR1 is LNHDA, CDR2 SQIVND (reference sequence). The CDR3 is 13 amino acids. V was clipped by 3 bases and J by 5 bases, with 11 bases between them. CDR3 bases: TGTGCCAGTAGTATCACTCGGGGGAACGAGCAGTACTTC. The encoded protein is CASSITRGNEQYF.

This clone was counted only a few times. V is TRBV30 and J is TRBJ1-4, with D tentatively TRBD1 (5 bases). Trimming took 3 bases from V and 1 from J, leaving 15 bases between them. CDR1 and CDR2 from the germline V gene are GTSNPN and SVGIG (reference sequence). The CDR3 has 16 residues. The CDR3 region is CAWRENPGLTNEKLFF. The CDR3 bases are TGTGCCTGGAGAGAAAACCCAGGGTTAACTAATGAAAAACTGTTTTTT.

The chain uses TRBV18 and TRBJ2-7; 8 bases fit TRBD1. The V gene's germline CDR1 is KGHSH and CDR2 LQKENI. This CDR3 has 14 residues. With V trimmed by 6 bases and J by 2 bases, 6 bases remained unmatched. CDR3 sequence: CASSLDRGAYEQYF. CDR3 nucleotides: TGTGCCAGCTCCCTCGACAGGGGAGCCTACGAGCAGTACTTC. The whole variable domain, filled in from reference TRBV18 and TRBJ2-7, reads NAGVMQNPRHLVRRRGQEARLRCSPMKGHSHVYWYRQLPEEGLKFMVYLQKENIIDESGMPKERFSAEFPKEGPSILRIQQVVRGDSAAYFCASSLDRGAYEQYFGPGTRLTVT.

In its sample, this clone was seen a few times. The CDR3 protein is CASSPGWPNTGELFF. The CDR3, as DNA: TGTGCCAGCAGCCCTGGTTGGCCCAACACCGGGGAGCTGTTTTTT. The J gene is TRBJ2-2, the V gene TRBV14; D remains ambiguous. CDR1 is SGHDN, CDR2 FVKESK, per germline. Trimming left V 4 bases short and J 2 bases short, with 11 bases between. This CDR3 is 15 amino acids long.

This chain joins TRBV21-1 and TRBJ2-1; the table's D call TRBD1 went unverified against the DNA. TRBV21-1 is annotated as a pseudogene. CDR3 size: 17 residues. The CDR3 protein is CASRREAGWDSYNEQFF. The CDR3 DNA reads TGTGCCAGCAGACGCGAGGCAGGGTGGGACTCCTACAATGAGCAGTTCTTC.

The V and J genes are TRBV7-9 and TRBJ1-5; the match to TRBD1 covers 9 bases. This CDR3 has 17 amino acids. Per the germline V gene, CDR1 is SEHNR and CDR2 is FQNEAQ (reference sequence). J gave up 4 bases and V 5 bases, and 12 bases lay outside the gene matches. The CDR3 is CASSDPGQGPANQPQHF. In DNA form, the CDR3 reads TGTGCCAGCAGCGACCCGGGACAGGGACCGGCTAATCAGCCCCAGCATTTT.

The genes are TRBV11-2 and TRBJ1-2; weak D call: TRBD1 (5 bases). The CDR3 has 14 amino acids. The germline V gene has CDR1 SGHAT and CDR2 FQNNGV. Trimming removed 0 bases at V and 7 bases at J, with 12 bases between. CDR3 protein: CASSLDRLGVGYTF. In nucleotides, the CDR3 is TGTGCCAGCAGCTTAGATAGGCTAGGGGTTGGCTACACCTTC.

The chain recombines TRBV3-1 (or the pseudogene TRBV3-2) with TRBJ2-7; 10 nucleotides agree with TRBD2. Germline loops: CDR1 LGHDT, CDR2 YNNKEL (reference sequence). This CDR3 has 19 residues. V lost 3 bases and J lost 0; bases outside the gene matches: 14. CDR3 bases: TGTGCCAGCAGCCAGAAGACTAGCGGGCGACCGATAAGCTCCTACGAGCAGTACTTC. This codes for CASSQKTSGRPISSYEQYF.

The chain links TRBV5-1 to TRBJ2-6; D is undetermined. Between the trimmed V and J ends, which lost 1 base and 3 bases, there was a span of 14 bases. Germline values: CDR1 SGHRS, CDR2 YFSETQ. CDR3 length: 17 residues. The chain's CDR3 is CASSLLFRGDGANVLTF. Here the CDR3 DNA reads TGCGCCAGCAGCTTGTTGTTCCGAGGAGATGGGGCCAACGTCCTGACTTTC.

V usage is TRBV11-3 and J usage is TRBJ2-4; 10 nucleotides agree with TRBD1. The germline gives CDR1 SGHNT, CDR2 YENEEA. With 5 bases clipped from V and 0 bases from J, the junction kept 4 bases outside the gene matches. The CDR3 loop spans 16 amino acids. DNA for the CDR3: TGTGCCAGCAGCCCTGGGACAGGGGTAGCCAAAAACATTCAGTACTTC. This codes for CASSPGTGVAKNIQYF.

The chain employs TRBV5-1 and TRBJ1-1, with 8 nucleotides matching TRBD1. This CDR3 contains 14 residues. V shed 7 bases, J shed 4 bases, and the junction held 9 bases outside the gene matches. The germline V gene has CDR1 SGHRS and CDR2 YFSETQ. CDR3 sequence reads: CASQQGDFGTEAFF. The CDR3 nucleotides are TGCGCCAGCCAACAGGGGGACTTCGGCACTGAAGCTTTCTTT.

The J gene is TRBJ2-5, the V gene TRBV24-1; 10 bases fit TRBD1. The germline CDR1 and CDR2 sequences are KGHDR and SFDVKD. This CDR3 comprises 14 residues. Trimming at V came to 9 bases and at J to 5 bases, leaving 8 bases not matched to a gene. Here the CDR3 reads CATGMTGGVETQYF. DNA for the CDR3: TGTGCCACCGGGATGACAGGGGGCGTGGAGACCCAGTACTTC.